Following are 24 T cell receptor beta chains from one sample sequenced in a study of blood T cell repertoires in COVID-19 (dated by TCRdb to 2019 to 2021). Libraries were made using the immunoSEQ multiplex PCR assay. As stored in TCRdb, this immuneACCESS dataset retains in-frame rearrangements with V and J assigned. A fraction of the clones does not appear; measured against another copy, unresolved V genes explain less than half of the discrepancy, and the remainder lacks a known reason. A total of about 79,000 clones appear in this sample, roughly 89% of them only once. Approximately 15% of the sample is in the top ten clones. Material: peripheral blood. Source of these receptors: a man between 65 and 80 years old with active or convalescent COVID-19.

The V gene is TRBV18, the J gene TRBJ2-7; 9 bases line up with TRBD1. Germline trimming cut 6 bases from V and 3 bases from J; bases unmatched to any gene: 9. In germline, CDR1 is KGHSH, CDR2 LQKENI. The length of the CDR3 is 15 residues. Written as DNA, the CDR3 is TGTGCCAGCTCGCTCCGACAGGGGGAGGACTACGAGCAGTACTTC. As protein: CASSLRQGEDYEQYF.

The J gene is TRBJ2-1, the V gene TRBV2; possibly TRBD2 for D (6 bases). Germline V lookup: CDR1 SNHLY, CDR2 FYNNEI. The CDR3 has 15 residues. Trimming took off 6 bases at V and 8 bases at J, with 20 bases between the two ends. Here the CDR3 reads CASRHTSYGVDEQFF. Written as DNA, the CDR3 is TGTGCCAGCAGACATACTAGCTACGGGGTCGATGAGCAGTTCTTC.

The V gene is TRBV3-1 (or the pseudogene TRBV3-2), the J gene TRBJ2-3, with 8 bases aligning to TRBD1. This CDR3 region has 13 residues. V gave up 5 bases and J gave up 7 bases; unmatched junction bases: 5. Germline-derived CDR1 and CDR2 are LGHDT and YNNKEL (reference sequence). CDR3 residues: CASSFRGRHTQYF. The CDR3 DNA is TGTGCCAGCAGCTTCAGGGGGCGGCATACGCAGTATTTT.

This clone was recorded a few times. The chain uses TRBV6-1 and TRBJ1-5; 8 positions match TRBD1. The CDR3 consists of 20 residues. CDR1 is MNHNS, CDR2 SASEGT, per germline. Trimming cost V 4 bases and J 9 bases; bases outside gene matches: 26. As DNA, the CDR3 is TGTGCCAGCAGTGCCCCTACAGGGGGTCTTATCATTTCTAGATTGCGGCCCCAGCATTTT. As protein: CASSAPTGGLIISRLRPQHF.

This clone was observed once. The chain has TRBV7-9 and TRBJ1-2, with 10 bases matching TRBD1. Germline CDR1 is SEHNR and CDR2 is FQNEAQ (reference sequence). V gave up 8 bases and J gave up 7 bases; unmatched junction bases: 13. The CDR3 loop spans 15 amino acids. CDR3 in DNA: TGTGCCAGCTTAGACAGGGGGCGACCCTATGGTGGCTACACCTTC. Its translation is CASLDRGRPYGGYTF.

The genes are TRBV6-5 and TRBJ1-1; 7 nucleotides match TRBD1. The germline CDR1 and CDR2 sequences are MNHEY and SVGAGI. This CDR3 comprises 15 residues. J lost 4 bases, V lost 0 bases, and 5 bases had no gene match. The chain's CDR3 is CASSYSNRGGTEAFF. Here the CDR3 DNA reads TGTGCCAGCAGTTACTCGAACAGGGGAGGCACTGAAGCTTTCTTT.

The chain recombines TRBV9 with TRBJ2-5, with 10 bases matching TRBD2. The V gene's germline CDR1 is SGDLS and CDR2 YYNGEE. Germline trimming cut 3 bases from V and 5 bases from J; bases unmatched to any gene: 7. The CDR3 length is 15 residues. The CDR3 DNA is TGTGCCAGCAGCGATCCTAGCGGGAGTGGGGAGACCCAGTACTTC. This gives the protein CASSDPSGSGETQYF.

This clone appeared a single time. The V and J genes are TRBV10-3 and TRBJ1-1, with D possibly being TRBD1 (6 bases). V was pared by 0 bases and J by 1 base, with 9 bases between. CDR1 is ENHRY and CDR2 is SYGVKD in the germline V gene. The CDR3 covers 15 residues. CDR3 in amino acids: CAISESPGANTEAFF. The CDR3 region has the DNA TGTGCCATCAGTGAGTCCCCAGGGGCGAACACTGAAGCTTTCTTT.

The chain links TRBV9 to TRBJ1-3; TRBD1 matches 7 bases. Per the germline V gene, CDR1 is SGDLS and CDR2 is YYNGEE. With V trimmed by 4 bases and J by 0 bases, 4 bases remained unmatched. The CDR3 covers 15 residues. The chain's CDR3 is CASSRGGSSGNTIYF. CDR3 nucleotide sequence: TGTGCCAGCAGCAGAGGGGGCTCCTCTGGAAACACCATATATTTT. Together with reference TRBV9 and TRBJ1-3, the CDR3 gives the full variable domain: DSGVTQTPKHLITATGQRVTLRCSPRSGDLSVYWYQQSLDQGLQFLIQYYNGEERAKGNILERFSAQQFPDLHSELNLSSLELGDSALYFCASSRGGSSGNTIYFGEGSWLTVV.

The chain is built from TRBV10-3 and TRBJ1-3, with 7 bases identical to TRBD1. V lost 11 bases to trimming and J lost 8 bases; unmatched junction nucleotides: 6. There are 11 residues in the CDR3. Germline V gene sequence: CDR1 ENHRY, CDR2 SYGVKD. The CDR3 DNA reads TGTGCCCTCGCCACAGGGGACACCATATATTTT. Protein: CALATGDTIYF.

The rearrangement joins TRBV25-1 to TRBJ2-3; possibly TRBD2 for D (5 bases). CDR1 MGHDK and CDR2 SYGVNS come from the germline V gene. V was clipped by 3 bases and J by 1 base, with 14 bases between them. The CDR3 has 16 amino acids. In DNA form, the CDR3 reads TGTGCCAGCAGTGAGTCCCAAGCGGTGGGCACAGATACGCAGTATTTT. Protein: CASSESQAVGTDTQYF. The entire variable domain, with the rest obtained from reference TRBV25-1 and TRBJ2-3, is as follows: EADIYQTPRYLVIGTGKKITLECSQTMGHDKMYWYQQDPGMELHLIHYSYGVNSTEKGDLSSESTVSRIRTEHFPLTLESARPSHTSQYLCASSESQAVGTDTQYFGPGTRLTVL.

The chain is built from TRBV11-3 and TRBJ2-1, with 8 positions matching TRBD1. With V trimmed by 5 bases and J by 6 bases, 6 bases remained unmatched. The CDR3 consists of 14 residues. Germline-derived CDR1 and CDR2 are SGHNT and YENEEA. The CDR3 region has the DNA TGTGCCAGCAGCCCAGGGGGCCGGGGCAATGAGCAGTTCTTC. This translates into CASSPGGRGNEQFF.

The V gene is TRBV6-4, the J gene TRBJ1-6, with D tentatively TRBD1 (5 bases). Germline V lookup: CDR1 MRHNA, CDR2 SNTAGT. The CDR3 covers 19 residues. Between the trimmed V and J ends, which lost 6 bases and 5 bases, there was a span of 26 bases. The DNA of the CDR3 is TGTGCCAGCAGGGGGGGGGATCTAGTCAATCGGATAAATAATTCACCCCTCCACTTT. This translates into CASRGGDLVNRINNSPLHF.

V is TRBV27 and J is TRBJ2-3; maybe TRBD1 (6 bases). V lost 6 bases and J lost 7, with 17 bases in between. Germline lookup yields CDR1 MNHEY and CDR2 SMNVEV (reference sequence). The CDR3 extends over 14 amino acids. The CDR3 spells CASRTTGLTNTQYF. CDR3 DNA: TGTGCCAGCAGAACTACAGGGCTCACTAATACGCAGTATTTT.

For the CDR3, the DNA is TGTGCCTGGAGTAAGGGACTAGCGGGAGTTATGCAGTTCTTC. Translation: CAWSKGLAGVMQFF. This chain joins TRBV30 and TRBJ2-1; 14 bases match TRBD2. The CDR3 is 14 residues long. V lost 2 bases, J lost 12 bases, and 6 bases stayed unmatched. CDR1 is GTSNPN and CDR2 is SVGIG in the germline V gene (reference sequence).

The chain has TRBV4-1 and TRBJ2-1; 9 nucleotides line up with TRBD2. CDR3 length equals 20 residues. V was clipped by 1 base and J by 0 bases; unmatched bases: 13. Germline values: CDR1 MGHRA, CDR2 YSYEKL. CDR3 sequence reads: CASSQGMGLAFPSSYNEQFF. The DNA for the CDR3 is TGCGCCAGCAGCCAAGGCATGGGACTAGCCTTTCCCAGCTCCTACAATGAGCAGTTCTTC.

The chain has TRBV2 and TRBJ2-7; 7 bases match TRBD1. Germline CDR1 SNHLY, CDR2 FYNNEI. There are 13 residues in the CDR3. With V trimmed by 6 bases and J by 2 bases, 4 bases remained unmatched. The CDR3 loop is CASRTGTAYEQYF. DNA of the CDR3: TGTGCCAGCAGAACCGGGACAGCCTACGAGCAGTACTTC.

J is TRBJ2-5 and V is TRBV20-1, with 11 bases fitting TRBD2. Germline lookup yields CDR1 DFQATT and CDR2 SNEGSKA (reference sequence). The CDR3 is made up of 15 amino acids. Losses at the gene ends were 3 bases for V and 2 bases for J; bases not matched to a gene: 5. This CDR3 is CSASPTSGKQETQYF. The CDR3 DNA reads TGCAGTGCTAGTCCGACTAGCGGGAAGCAAGAGACCCAGTACTTC.

The chain links TRBV10-2 to TRBJ2-3; 7 positions agree with TRBD2. CDR1 is WSHSY and CDR2 is SAAADI in the germline V gene. CDR3 length: 15 amino acids. Trimming cost V 7 bases and J 2 bases; bases outside gene matches: 9. CDR3 in amino acids: CASKLWAGDTDTQYF. CDR3 coding DNA: TGCGCCAGCAAGCTTTGGGCGGGGGACACAGATACGCAGTATTTT.

This clone appeared a single time. The chain recombines TRBV7-2 with TRBJ1-6; 8 nucleotides match TRBD1. Germline V CDR1 and CDR2: SGHTA, FQGNSA. The CDR3 length is 17 residues. The junction had 14 bases not matched to a gene; V was cut back by 0 bases and J by 13 bases. For the CDR3, the DNA is TGTGCCAGCAGCTTAGCCGGGGACAGGATCGAACGTTGGCCCCTCCACTTT. It specifies CASSLAGDRIERWPLHF.

This chain joins TRBV6-6 and TRBJ2-3; 11 positions match TRBD2. The CDR3 extends over 16 amino acids. J was trimmed by 6 bases and V by 6 bases; bases with no gene match: 11. The germline V gene has CDR1 MNHNY and CDR2 SVGAGI (reference sequence). The CDR3 sequence: CASRLLAGGPGDTQYF. In DNA, the CDR3 is TGTGCCAGCAGGTTATTAGCGGGAGGGCCGGGGGATACGCAGTATTTT.

This clone appeared once. The chain recombines TRBV2 with TRBJ2-5; 7 bases match TRBD2. The CDR3 length is 13 residues. The germline CDR1 and CDR2 sequences are SNHLY and FYNNEI. V shed 8 bases, J shed 3 bases, and the junction held 6 bases outside the gene matches. The CDR3 bases are TGTGCCAGCGTGGGGGGGGGTAAAGAGACCCAGTACTTC. It is translated as CASVGGGKETQYF. The complete variable domain, with remaining parts taken from reference TRBV2 and TRBJ2-5, reads EPEVTQTPSHQVTQMGQEVILRCVPISNHLYFYWYRQILGQKVEFLVSFYNNEISEKSEIFDDQFSVERPDGSNFTLKIRSTKLEDSAMYFCASVGGGKETQYFGPGTRLLVL.

The V and J genes are TRBV18 and TRBJ2-7; D is unclear. Germline loops: CDR1 KGHSH, CDR2 LQKENI. V lost 3 bases, J lost 6 bases, and 18 bases lay in between. The CDR3 length is 15 residues. This CDR3 is CASSPQNEAKGEQYF. For the CDR3, the DNA is TGTGCCAGCTCACCCCAAAATGAGGCCAAAGGCGAGCAGTACTTC.

This clone was seen only once. J is TRBJ1-6 and V is TRBV12-2; the D segment call TRBD1 is taken from the table without a DNA check. TRBV12-2 is noted as a pseudogene. CDR3 length equals 14 residues. The DNA for the CDR3 is TGTGCAAGTCGCTTCCCCAGGTTCAATTCACCCCTCCACTTT. The encoded protein is CASRFPRFNSPLHF.